The clone carrying this T cell receptor (beta chain) occurred a few times. What it binds is not known. The entry originates in a study of shared clonotypes between healthy human individuals. General study findings and limits: Clonotype sharing across donors was expected to vary with sequencing depth. Clonotype sharing across a few donors was observed for around 4.8% of naive CD4 clonotypes. Incomplete sequencing of sorted subsets was indicated by rarefaction despite large depth.

Replicate sorted-subset PCRs were loaded with approximately 200 ng DNA, 30,000 or so T cell genomes. The table came from immunoSEQ multiplex PCR; TCRdb's copy has only in-frame clones and leaves some out. The sample gives about a million clones, approximately 80% of which show up once; about 0.89% is in the top ten. The CDR3 is made up of 15 amino acids. Germline lookup yields CDR1 LNHDA and CDR2 SQIVND (reference sequence). J lost 3 bases, V lost 2 bases, and 6 bases had no gene match. This TCR was sampled from a man between 18 and 35 years old in good health. Some clones in this sample may be carry-over from other donors' samples. Sequencing used memory CD4+ T cells from PBMCs. Noted subset: CD45RA-negative fraction. The chain couples TRBV19 to TRBJ2-7; 8 nucleotides agree with TRBD1. The CDR3 DNA follows: TGTGCCAGTAGTATATCCCGGACAGGGAGCTACGAGCAGTACTTC. It is translated as CASSISRTGSYEQYF.